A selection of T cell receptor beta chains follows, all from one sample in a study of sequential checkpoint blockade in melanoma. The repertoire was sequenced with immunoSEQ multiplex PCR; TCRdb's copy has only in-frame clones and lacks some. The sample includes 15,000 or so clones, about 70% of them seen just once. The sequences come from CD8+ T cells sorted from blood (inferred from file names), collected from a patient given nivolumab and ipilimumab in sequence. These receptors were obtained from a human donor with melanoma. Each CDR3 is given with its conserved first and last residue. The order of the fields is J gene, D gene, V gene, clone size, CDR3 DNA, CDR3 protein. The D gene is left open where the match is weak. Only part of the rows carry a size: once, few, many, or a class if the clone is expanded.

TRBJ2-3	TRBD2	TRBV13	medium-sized	TGTGCCAGCAGCTTGGGCGGGGGGAAGGATACGCAGTATTTT	CASSLGGGKDTQYF
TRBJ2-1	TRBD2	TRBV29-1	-	TGCAGCGCAGTAGCGGGAGACTACACGAATGAGCAGTTCTTC	CSAVAGDYTNEQFF
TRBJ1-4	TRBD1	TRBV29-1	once	TGCAGCGCCGAACGGCCTGAGACAGGGTTCGAAAAACTGTTTTTT	CSAERPETGFEKLFF
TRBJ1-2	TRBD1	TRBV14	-	TGTGCCAGCAGCCACCTCAGGGGGCTCGGGGACTATGGCTACACCTTC	CASSHLRGLGDYGYTF
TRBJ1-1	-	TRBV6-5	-	TGTGCCAGCAGTGGACAGCCCCTGAACACTGAAGCTTTCTTT	CASSGQPLNTEAFF
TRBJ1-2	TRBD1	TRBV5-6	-	TGTGCCAGCAGCTCACCAGGGGGCGCCGAGGGCTACACCTTC	CASSSPGGAEGYTF
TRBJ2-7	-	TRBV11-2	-	TGTGCCAGCAGCTTAGAGGGGCCGGCCGAGCAGTACTTC	CASSLEGPAEQYF
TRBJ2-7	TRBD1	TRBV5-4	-	TGTGCCAGCAGCTTGGGGGACAGAGGCTACGAGCAGTACTTC	CASSLGDRGYEQYF
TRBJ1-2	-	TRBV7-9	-	TGTGCCAGCAGCGGTGAATCGGGACACCCAAGGTACACCTTC	CASSGESGHPRYTF
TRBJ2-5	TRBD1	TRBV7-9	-	TGTGCCAGCAGCCCGAGGGACAGTTGGGGGGAGACCCAGTACTTC	CASSPRDSWGETQYF
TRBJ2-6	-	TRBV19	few	TGTGCCAGCTGGCTCTCTGGGGCCAACGTCCTGACTTTC	CASWLSGANVLTF
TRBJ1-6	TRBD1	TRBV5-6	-	TGTGCCAGCAGCTTGGGGGACAGCATCAAACTCCACTTT	CASSLGDSIKLHF
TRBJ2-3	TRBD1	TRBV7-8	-	TGTGCCAGCAGCTTAGGGACAGGGGTTAGCACAGATACGCAGTATTTT	CASSLGTGVSTDTQYF
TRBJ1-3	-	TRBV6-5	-	TGTGCCAGCAGCCCCCTACTCTTCTCTGGAAACACCATATATTTT	CASSPLLFSGNTIYF
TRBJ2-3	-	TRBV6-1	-	TGTGCCAGCAGTGAAACGCGGGGCCTCAGTCTAGATACGCAGTATTTT	CASSETRGLSLDTQYF
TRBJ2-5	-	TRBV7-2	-	TGTGCCAGCGCCTCTGGGACTCGCGGGGAGACCCAGTACTTC	CASASGTRGETQYF